This TCR beta chain was recovered during a study of beta chain features in type 1 diabetes (dated by TCRdb to 2016 to 2019). In terms of the full investigation: No differences in mean age, gender distribution, total cell number or subset yield were found between patients and healthy donors. A total of roughly 98,000,000 sorted cells were examined across all samples, and RNA yield correlated strongly with the number of cells per subset. In the study, recently diagnosed type 1 diabetes patients and matched healthy donors were compared on the TCRB repertoires of their sorted circulating CD4+ T cell subsets. Naive and central memory subsets were obtained from all 30 or so donors, but regulatory and stem cell-like memory subsets were isolated from only 8 patients and roughly eight healthy donors.

Summary of the overall study and its limitations: Shorter templates might have been favored by PCR, but patient and control samples were amplified and corrected together, so both groups would have been affected equally by any skew. Sequencing cDNA rather than genomic DNA could over-represent highly expressing activated cells, although activation and CD3 levels did not differ between groups. Because the HLA sub-analyses included only small numbers of individuals, any influence of HLA type on TCRB rearrangement was left unresolved. A moderate but significant shortening of TCRB CDR3 length was observed in type 1 diabetes patients in all four CD4+ subsets. At VDJ recombination sites, type 1 diabetes patients had fewer insertions and more deleted nucleotides, which implies abnormalities in thymic rearrangement. The naive, central memory and regulatory TCRB repertoires appeared to resemble one another more closely among patients than among healthy donors.

This clone came up a few times. Its cognate antigen has yet to be identified. No clone much larger than this one lies a single base away; base qualities are absent. The High Capacity cDNA Reverse Transcription Kit was used to reverse transcribe all of the isolated RNA, meaning that expressed TCRB transcripts were what got sequenced. Deep immunoSEQ sequencing was applied to naive, central memory and regulatory T cell samples, giving an average of approximately 4 million total reads per sample. After sorted cells were lysed in RLT buffer, RNA was extracted with DNase-treated RNeasy Micro or Mini kits, with the choice depending on cell number. To prevent cross-contamination, every cell subset was processed on its own, while patient and healthy donor samples were processed together. TCRB sequences were amplified from cDNA with the immunoSEQ multiplex PCR, producing 87-bp fragments spanning the CDR3 region. Amplicons were sequenced on the Illumina HiSeq platform. Per the authors' processing: Synthetic template baselines were used to correct PCR bias computationally, reads within Hamming distance 2 were collapsed, and singletons that could not be merged were discarded. Reads were aligned against IMGT so that V, D and J genes, CDR3 length and insertions or deletions at six rearrangement sites could be assigned. Within each subset, clonotype counts were normalized to sorted cell number, after which true diversity and Gini coefficients were computed with the tcR R package. The overlap coefficient, calculated on TCRB nucleotide sequences, was used to quantify repertoire sharing. Out-of-frame TCRB sequences from naive cells were analyzed to stand in for the pre-selection repertoire. Here the immuneACCESS table is served through TCRdb, limited to in-frame sequences with V and J called. Missing clones are a known gap in these copies; in checked studies unresolved V genes cover under half, and the rest lacks a known reason. V and J calls and clone size are as listed in that table; D and trimming were resolved from the DNA. In all, the sample holds about 620,000 clones, and roughly 15% of those were seen once. The ten largest make up about 0.093% of the sample.

A single peripheral blood draw of roughly 0.11 L on average was collected from each donor into heparinised tubes. A BD FACSAria II was used to sort naive, central memory, regulatory and stem cell-like memory CD4+ T cells with a panel that included CD45RO, CCR7, CD25, CD127, CD95 and CD27. All sorted populations exceeded 98% purity. PBMCs were isolated right away by Lymphoprep density gradient centrifugation and were stained directly, without culture. To minimize batch effects, samples were stained and sorted in pairs, one healthy donor with one patient per experiment. The CDR3 numbers 15 residues from cysteine through phenylalanine. The read is trimmed to its CDR3 DNA, 45 bases read in frame from base 1. The germline V gene sets CDR1 to MNHEY and CDR2 to SVGAGI. Trimming takes 2 bases off V and 4 bases off J; junction bases not matched to a gene: 3.

Sequencing was performed on naive CD4+ T cells from blood. This sample's cell subset or site label indicates: true naive CD4+ T cells. The rearrangement combines TRBV6-5 with TRBJ2-5, and 11 junctional nucleotides match TRBD2. This receptor was obtained from a man in his late teens or twenties in good health. This receptor carries the CDR3 CASSYPGTSGETQYF. The bases read TGTGCCAGCAGTTACCCCGGGACTAGCGGAGAGACCCAGTACTTC.